The present entry profiles one T cell receptor (beta chain) with its context. The data stem from a study of blood T cell repertoires in COVID-19. Background on the study: COVID-19 samples from acute and convalescent phases originated in the United States, Italy and Spain. In each case, the material was cDNA or gDNA derived from T cells, B-cell-depleted T cells, or PBMCs.

V was trimmed by 0 bases and J by 0 bases, leaving 8 bases between them. This CDR3 has 16 residues. The V gene's germline CDR1 is LGHNA and CDR2 YSLEER. Original analysis: Scientists estimated how many nucleated cells there were by amplifying reference gene primers. The assay was immunoSEQ multiplex PCR, and TCRdb's table has in-frame clones only and misses some. That table gives V, J and clone size, and the DNA gave D and trimming. Among approximately 200,000 clones, approximately 85% were seen once, and the ten largest hold over 2.5%. The chain joins TRBV4-3 to TRBJ2-2; a possible D gene is TRBD2 (5 bases). The sequenced sample consisted of peripheral blood. The origin of this receptor is a man aged 55 to 70 with acute or convalescent COVID-19. CDR3 sequence reads: CASSQDRTSNTGELFF. The CDR3 DNA is TGCGCCAGCAGCCAAGATAGGACTTCGAACACCGGGGAGCTGTTTTTT.